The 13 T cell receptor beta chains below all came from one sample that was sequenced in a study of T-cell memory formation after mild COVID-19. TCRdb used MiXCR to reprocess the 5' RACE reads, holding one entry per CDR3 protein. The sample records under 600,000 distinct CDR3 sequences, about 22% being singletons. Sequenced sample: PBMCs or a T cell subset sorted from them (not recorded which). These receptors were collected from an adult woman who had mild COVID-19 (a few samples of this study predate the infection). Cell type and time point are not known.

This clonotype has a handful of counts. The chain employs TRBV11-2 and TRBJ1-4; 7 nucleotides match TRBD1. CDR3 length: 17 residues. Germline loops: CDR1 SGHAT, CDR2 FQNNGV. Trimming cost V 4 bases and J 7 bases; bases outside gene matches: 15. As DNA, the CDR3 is TGTGCCAGCAGCTGGGGACAGCGGTCGGTCGGATTTGAAAAACTGTTTTTT. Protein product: CASSWGQRSVGFEKLFF.

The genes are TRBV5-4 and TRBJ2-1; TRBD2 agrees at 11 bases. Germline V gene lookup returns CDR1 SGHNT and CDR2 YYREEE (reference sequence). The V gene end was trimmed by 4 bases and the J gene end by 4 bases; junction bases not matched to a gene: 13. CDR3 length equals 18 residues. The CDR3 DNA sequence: TGTGCCAGCAGCACAGCCGCGGGACTAGCGGACCTATACAATGAGCAGTTCTTC. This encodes CASSTAAGLADLYNEQFF.

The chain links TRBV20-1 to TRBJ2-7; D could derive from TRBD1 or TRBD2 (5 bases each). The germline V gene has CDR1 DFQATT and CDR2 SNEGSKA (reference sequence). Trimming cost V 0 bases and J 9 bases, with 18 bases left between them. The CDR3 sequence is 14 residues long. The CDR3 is CSARDRDLPYRQYF. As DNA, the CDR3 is TGCAGTGCTAGAGATCGGGACCTTCCATACAGGCAGTACTTC.

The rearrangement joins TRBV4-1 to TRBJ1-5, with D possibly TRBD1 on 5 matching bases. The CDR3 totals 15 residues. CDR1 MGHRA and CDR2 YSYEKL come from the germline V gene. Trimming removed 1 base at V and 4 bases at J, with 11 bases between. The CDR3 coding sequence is TGCGCCAGCAGCCAAGGTTGGCAGGGTAATCAGCCCCAGCATTTT. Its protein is CASSQGWQGNQPQHF.

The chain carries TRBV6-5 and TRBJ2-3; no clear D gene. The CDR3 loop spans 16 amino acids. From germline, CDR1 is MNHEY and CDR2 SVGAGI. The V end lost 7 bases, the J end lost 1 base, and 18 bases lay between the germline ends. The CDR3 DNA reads TGTGCCAGCACCGAACAGCCTGGACCTCGCACAGATACGCAGTATTTT. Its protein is CASTEQPGPRTDTQYF.

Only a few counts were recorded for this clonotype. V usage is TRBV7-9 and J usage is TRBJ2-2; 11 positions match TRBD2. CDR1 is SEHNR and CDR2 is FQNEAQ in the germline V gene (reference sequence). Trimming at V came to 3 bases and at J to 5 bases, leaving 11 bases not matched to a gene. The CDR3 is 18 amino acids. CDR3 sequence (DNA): TGTGCCAGCAGCTTGGGACTAGCGGCCCGAGGAGGGACCGGGGAGCTGTTTTTT. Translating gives CASSLGLAARGGTGELFF.

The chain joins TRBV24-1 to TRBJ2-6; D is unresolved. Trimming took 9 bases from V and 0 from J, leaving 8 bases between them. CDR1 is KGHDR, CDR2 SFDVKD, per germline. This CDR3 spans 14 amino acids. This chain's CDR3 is CATSDDSGANVLTF. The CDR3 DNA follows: TGTGCCACCTCGGACGACTCTGGGGCCAACGTCCTGACTTTC.

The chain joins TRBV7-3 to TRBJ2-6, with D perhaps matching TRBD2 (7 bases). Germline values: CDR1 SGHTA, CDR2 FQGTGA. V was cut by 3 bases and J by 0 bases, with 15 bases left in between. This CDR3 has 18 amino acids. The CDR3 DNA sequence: TGTGCCAGCAGCTTTCGGGCGGGGGCCCGCTCTGGGGCCAACGTCCTGACTTTC. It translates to CASSFRAGARSGANVLTF. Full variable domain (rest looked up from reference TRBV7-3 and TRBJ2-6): GAGVSQTPSNKVTEKGKYVELRCDPISGHTALYWYRQSLGQGPEFLIYFQGTGAADDSGLPNDRFFAVRPEGSVSTLKIQRTERGDSAVYLCASSFRAGARSGANVLTFGAGSRLTVL.

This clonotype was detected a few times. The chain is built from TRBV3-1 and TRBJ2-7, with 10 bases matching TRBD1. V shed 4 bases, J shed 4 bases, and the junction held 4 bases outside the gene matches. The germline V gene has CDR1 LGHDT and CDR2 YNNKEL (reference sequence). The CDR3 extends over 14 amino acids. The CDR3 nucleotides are TGTGCCAGCAGCCGCCCGGGACAGGGGTACGAGCAGTACTTC. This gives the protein CASSRPGQGYEQYF.

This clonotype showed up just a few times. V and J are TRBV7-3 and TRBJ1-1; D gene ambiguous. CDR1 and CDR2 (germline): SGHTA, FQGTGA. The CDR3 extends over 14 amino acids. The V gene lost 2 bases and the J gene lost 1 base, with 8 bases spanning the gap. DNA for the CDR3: TGTGCCAGCAGCTTAGGGGTCACGAACACTGAAGCTTTCTTT. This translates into CASSLGVTNTEAFF.

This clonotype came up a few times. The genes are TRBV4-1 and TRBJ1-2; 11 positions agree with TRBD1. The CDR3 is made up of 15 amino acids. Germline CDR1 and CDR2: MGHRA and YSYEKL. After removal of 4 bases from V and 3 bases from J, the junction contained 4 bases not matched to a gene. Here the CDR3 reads CASSPRDRGDYGYTF. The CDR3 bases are TGCGCCAGCAGCCCCAGGGACAGGGGGGACTATGGCTACACCTTC.

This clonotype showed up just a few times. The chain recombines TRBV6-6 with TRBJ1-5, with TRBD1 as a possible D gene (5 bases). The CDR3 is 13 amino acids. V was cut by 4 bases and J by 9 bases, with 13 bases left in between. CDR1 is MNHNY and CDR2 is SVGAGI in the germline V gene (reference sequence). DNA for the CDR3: TGTGCCAGCAGTTCCCCAGGGAACTGGCCCCAGCATTTT. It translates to CASSSPGNWPQHF.

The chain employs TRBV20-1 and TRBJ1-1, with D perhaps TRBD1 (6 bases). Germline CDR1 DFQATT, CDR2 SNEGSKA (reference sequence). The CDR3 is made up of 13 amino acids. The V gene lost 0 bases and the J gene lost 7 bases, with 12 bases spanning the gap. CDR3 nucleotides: TGCAGTGCTAGAGACCGACGACAGGATGAAGCTTTCTTT. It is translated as CSARDRRQDEAFF.